The rows below give T cell receptor beta chains drawn from one sample of a study of cytomegalovirus exposure and HLA in healthy donors. Profiled with immunoSEQ multiplex PCR; TCRdb holds only in-frame clones, not every one. The sample lists some 250,000 clones; more than 75% were seen once. Sequences were obtained from PBMCs. The origin of the receptors is a woman in her thirties or forties in good health and CMV-seropositive. Both conserved end residues are part of each CDR3. Fields, in order: clone size, J gene, D gene, V gene, CDR3 protein, CDR3 DNA. A D gene is named only where the DNA matches it firmly. Size values are once, few and many counts, or a class for expanded clones, and some rows have none.

clone size: .; J gene: TRBJ2-3; D gene: TRBD2; V gene: TRBV6-5; CDR3 protein: CASSYSTGGKDTQYF; CDR3 DNA: TGTGCCAGCAGTTACTCTACGGGAGGGAAAGATACGCAGTATTTT
clone size: .; J gene: TRBJ1-4; D gene: .; V gene: TRBV5-4; CDR3 protein: CASSLGGRGSEKLFF; CDR3 DNA: TGTGCCAGCAGCTTGGGCGGCAGGGGTAGTGAAAAACTGTTTTTT
clone size: .; J gene: TRBJ1-1; D gene: .; V gene: TRBV6-5; CDR3 protein: CASSFQGNTEAFF; CDR3 DNA: TGTGCCAGCAGCTTCCAGGGGAACACTGAAGCTTTCTTT
clone size: .; J gene: TRBJ2-7; D gene: TRBD2; V gene: TRBV7-9; CDR3 protein: CASSGAGGREQYF; CDR3 DNA: TGTGCCAGCAGCGGTGCGGGGGGGCGTGAGCAGTACTTC
clone size: few; J gene: TRBJ2-3; D gene: TRBD2; V gene: TRBV7-2; CDR3 protein: CASSSRERGGPTDTQYF; CDR3 DNA: TGTGCCAGCAGCTCTCGTGAGCGGGGGGGCCCCACAGATACGCAGTATTTT
clone size: .; J gene: TRBJ1-2; D gene: .; V gene: TRBV4-1; CDR3 protein: CASSQGAGVGYGYTF; CDR3 DNA: TGCGCCAGCAGCCAAGGGGCCGGGGTCGGGTATGGCTACACCTTC
clone size: few; J gene: TRBJ1-1; D gene: TRBD1; V gene: TRBV5-4; CDR3 protein: CASIEQGAITEAFF; CDR3 DNA: TGTGCCAGCATCGAACAGGGGGCTATCACTGAAGCTTTCTTT
clone size: .; J gene: TRBJ1-3; D gene: .; V gene: TRBV29-1; CDR3 protein: CSVVGRASSGNTIYF; CDR3 DNA: TGCAGCGTTGTAGGGCGGGCGAGCTCTGGAAACACCATATATTTT
clone size: few; J gene: TRBJ2-2; D gene: TRBD1; V gene: TRBV19; CDR3 protein: CASSIPRGLWNTGELFF; CDR3 DNA: TGTGCCAGTAGTATCCCCAGGGGGCTTTGGAACACCGGGGAGCTGTTTTTT
clone size: .; J gene: TRBJ2-2; D gene: .; V gene: TRBV5-1; CDR3 protein: CASSLDLNTGELFF; CDR3 DNA: TGCGCCAGCAGCTTGGATTTAAACACCGGGGAGCTGTTTTTT
clone size: few; J gene: TRBJ1-1; D gene: .; V gene: TRBV5-1; CDR3 protein: CASSLEGGRRTEAFF; CDR3 DNA: TGCGCCAGCAGCTTGGAGGGGGGGAGGCGGACTGAAGCTTTCTTT
clone size: .; J gene: TRBJ1-1; D gene: .; V gene: TRBV27; CDR3 protein: CASSLGLSNTEAFF; CDR3 DNA: TGTGCCAGCAGTTTAGGGCTCAGTAACACTGAAGCTTTCTTT
clone size: .; J gene: TRBJ2-1; D gene: TRBD1; V gene: TRBV2; CDR3 protein: CASSARTGSYNEQFF; CDR3 DNA: TGTGCCAGCAGTGCTAGGACAGGCTCCTACAATGAGCAGTTCTTC
clone size: .; J gene: TRBJ1-1; D gene: .; V gene: TRBV9; CDR3 protein: CASSTTGTPTEAFF; CDR3 DNA: TGTGCCAGCAGCACCACCGGGACTCCTACTGAAGCTTTCTTT
clone size: .; J gene: TRBJ2-3; D gene: TRBD1; V gene: TRBV7-3; CDR3 protein: CASGGTGVADTQYF; CDR3 DNA: TGTGCCAGCGGCGGGACAGGGGTTGCAGATACGCAGTATTTT
clone size: .; J gene: TRBJ2-2; D gene: TRBD2; V gene: TRBV5-1; CDR3 protein: CASSLRGGATTGELFF; CDR3 DNA: TGCGCCAGCAGCTTGCGGGGGGGCGCGACCACCGGGGAGCTGTTTTTT
clone size: .; J gene: TRBJ2-1; D gene: .; V gene: TRBV30; CDR3 protein: CAWSTSSHQRFF; CDR3 DNA: TGTGCCTGGAGTACTAGTTCCCATCAGCGGTTCTTC
clone size: .; J gene: TRBJ2-7; D gene: TRBD2; V gene: TRBV10-1; CDR3 protein: CAKKTSGVISYEQYF; CDR3 DNA: TGCGCCAAGAAGACTAGCGGGGTAATCAGTTACGAGCAGTACTTC
clone size: .; J gene: TRBJ1-2; D gene: TRBD1; V gene: TRBV25-1; CDR3 protein: CASSRTGAQANYGYTF; CDR3 DNA: TGTGCCAGCAGCCGAACAGGGGCACAAGCTAACTATGGCTACACCTTC
clone size: .; J gene: TRBJ1-1; D gene: TRBD1; V gene: TRBV11-3; CDR3 protein: CASSLHRGGAFF; CDR3 DNA: TGTGCCAGCAGCTTACACAGGGGAGGAGCTTTCTTT
clone size: .; J gene: TRBJ2-1; D gene: TRBD1; V gene: TRBV27; CDR3 protein: CAILVTGTGGGNEQFF; CDR3 DNA: TGTGCCATACTCGTCACAGGGACAGGGGGGGGCAATGAGCAGTTCTTC
clone size: .; J gene: TRBJ2-1; D gene: .; V gene: TRBV6-5; CDR3 protein: CASSYWGGRSNEQFF; CDR3 DNA: TGTGCCAGCAGTTATTGGGGGGGCCGGTCCAATGAGCAGTTCTTC
clone size: .; J gene: TRBJ2-1; D gene: TRBD2; V gene: TRBV5-1; CDR3 protein: CASSLTSSGNNEQFF; CDR3 DNA: TGCGCCAGCAGCTTGACGTCTAGCGGAAACAATGAGCAGTTCTTC